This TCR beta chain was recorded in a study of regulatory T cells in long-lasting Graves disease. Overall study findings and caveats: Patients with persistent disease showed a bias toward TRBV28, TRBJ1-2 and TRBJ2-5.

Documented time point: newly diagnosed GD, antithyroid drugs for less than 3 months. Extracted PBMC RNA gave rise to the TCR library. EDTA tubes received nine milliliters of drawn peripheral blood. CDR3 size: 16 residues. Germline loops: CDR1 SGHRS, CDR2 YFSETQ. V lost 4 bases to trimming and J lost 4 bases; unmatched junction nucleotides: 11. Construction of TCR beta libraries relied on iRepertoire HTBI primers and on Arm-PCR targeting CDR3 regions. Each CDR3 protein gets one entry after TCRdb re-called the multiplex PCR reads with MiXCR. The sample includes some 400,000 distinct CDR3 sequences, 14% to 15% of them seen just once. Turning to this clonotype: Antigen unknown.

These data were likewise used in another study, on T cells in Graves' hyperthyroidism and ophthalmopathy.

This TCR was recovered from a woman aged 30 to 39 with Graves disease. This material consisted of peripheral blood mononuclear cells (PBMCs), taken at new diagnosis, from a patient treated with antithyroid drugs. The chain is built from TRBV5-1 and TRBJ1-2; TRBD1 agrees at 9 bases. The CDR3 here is CASSKTGQGSGYGYTF. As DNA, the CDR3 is TGCGCCAGCAGCAAAACCGGACAGGGGAGCGGCTATGGCTACACCTTC.